This T cell receptor (beta chain) appears in the sequencing data of a study of blood T cell repertoires in COVID-19. TCRdb keeps only in-frame clones here, not all; method: immunoSEQ multiplex PCR. The sample consists of about 310,000 clones, roughly nine tenths of them appearing once. Between the trimmed V and J ends, which lost 4 bases and 2 bases, there was a span of 10 bases. This CDR3 is 14 amino acids long. Germline V CDR1 and CDR2: SNHLY, FYNNEI. The chain employs TRBV2 and TRBJ2-3; D possibly corresponds to TRBD1 (5 bases). This clonotype originated in a woman aged 30 to 39 with COVID-19, enrolled during active disease. Material for sequencing was peripheral blood. CDR3 coding DNA: TGTGCCAGCAGTGGACCAGGGTACACAGATACGCAGTATTTT. Translating gives CASSGPGYTDTQYF.